The clone carrying this T cell receptor beta chain appeared a few times. The antigen remains unidentified. TCRdb analysed the 5' RACE reads with MiXCR anew, one entry per CDR3 protein. The repertoire holds just under 350,000 distinct CDR3 sequences, with 10% to 15% as singletons. The data were obtained in a study of T-cell memory formation after mild COVID-19. General study results and limits: Later expanders leaned CD4+, whereas day 15 to 85 contracting clones were balanced CD4/CD8.

Germline assignment: CDR1 MNHEY and CDR2 SVGAGI. The CDR3 has 15 residues. V was trimmed by 5 bases and J by 6 bases, leaving 19 bases between them. The rearrangement uses TRBV6-5 and TRBJ1-1, with D unclear. The TCR originated in a man aged 18 to 29 who had mild COVID-19 (a few samples of this study predate the infection). Cell type and time point are not known. Sample: PBMCs or a T cell subset sorted from them (not recorded which). The CDR3 DNA is TGTGCCAGCAGTAACGTCCGGACGGGAAGCCCTGAAGCTTTCTTT. Its protein product is CASSNVRTGSPEAFF.